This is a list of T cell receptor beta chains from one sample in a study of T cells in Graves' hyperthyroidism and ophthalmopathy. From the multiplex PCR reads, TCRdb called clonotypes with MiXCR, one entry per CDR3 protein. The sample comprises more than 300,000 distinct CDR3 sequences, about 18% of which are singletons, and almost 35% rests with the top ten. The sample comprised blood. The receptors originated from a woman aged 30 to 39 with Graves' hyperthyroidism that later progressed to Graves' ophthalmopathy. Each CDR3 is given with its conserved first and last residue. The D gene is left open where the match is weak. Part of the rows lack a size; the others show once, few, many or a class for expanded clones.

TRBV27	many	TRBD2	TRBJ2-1	CASRGGVYNEQFF	TGTGCCAGCCGGGGGGGGGTATACAATGAGCAGTTCTTC
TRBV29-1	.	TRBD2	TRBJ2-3	CSGTRGDPSTDTQYF	TGCAGTGGGACTCGGGGGGACCCTAGCACAGATACGCAGTATTTT
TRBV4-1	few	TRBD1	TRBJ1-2	CASSQGDRGRFNYGYTF	TGCGCCAGCAGCCAAGGGGACAGGGGACGATTTAACTATGGCTACACCTTC
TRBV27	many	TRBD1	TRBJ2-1	CASSLSDRGYNEQFF	TGTGCCAGCAGTTTATCGGACAGGGGTTACAATGAGCAGTTCTTC
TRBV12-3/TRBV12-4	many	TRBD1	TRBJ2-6	CASSPGQGVVSGANVLTF	TGTGCCAGCAGTCCCGGACAGGGAGTCGTCTCTGGGGCCAACGTCCTGACTTTC
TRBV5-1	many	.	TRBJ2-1	CASSLVAENNEQFF	TGCGCCAGCAGCTTGGTAGCCGAGAACAATGAGCAGTTCTTC
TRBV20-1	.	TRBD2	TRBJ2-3	CSAWSGASTDTQYF	TGCAGTGCCTGGAGCGGGGCTAGCACAGATACGCAGTATTTT
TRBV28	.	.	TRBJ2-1	CACSSGPGGFF	TGTGCCTGCAGTTCAGGACCCGGGGGGTTCTTC
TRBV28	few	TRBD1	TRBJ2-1	CASGLGGQGYNEQFF	TGTGCCAGCGGTTTAGGGGGACAGGGGTACAATGAGCAGTTCTTC
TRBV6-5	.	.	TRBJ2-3	CASSSHLERYSSTDTQYF	TGTGCCAGCAGTTCCCACCTGGAGCGGTACTCTAGCACAGATACGCAGTATTTT
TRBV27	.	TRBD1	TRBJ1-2	CASSLDRGFFGGYTF	TGTGCCAGCAGTTTGGACAGGGGGTTTTTTGGTGGCTACACCTTC
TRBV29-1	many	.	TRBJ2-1	CSVVRRGLGHEQFF	TGCAGCGTTGTACGGCGGGGTTTGGGCCATGAGCAGTTCTTC
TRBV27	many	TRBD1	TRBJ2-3	CASSFAGTAADTQYF	TGTGCCAGCAGTTTCGCCGGGACAGCAGCAGATACGCAGTATTTT
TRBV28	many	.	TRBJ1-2	CASSFSNYGYTF	TGTGCCAGCAGTTTCAGTAACTATGGCTACACCTTC
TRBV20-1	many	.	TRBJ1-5	CSASTSYQPQHF	TGCAGTGCTAGTACGTCGTATCAGCCCCAGCATTTT
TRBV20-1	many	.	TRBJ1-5	CSARGRENQPQHF	TGCAGTGCTAGAGGGAGAGAGAATCAGCCCCAGCATTTT
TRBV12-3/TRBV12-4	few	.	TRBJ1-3	CASSSDDPSGNTIYF	TGTGCCAGCAGTTCTGACGACCCCTCTGGAAACACCATATATTTT
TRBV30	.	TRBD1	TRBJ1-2	CAWIETGGGYTF	TGTGCCTGGATCGAGACAGGGGGTGGCTACACCTTC
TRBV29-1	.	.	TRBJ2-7	CSVEDLGYEQYF	TGCAGCGTTGAAGATCTTGGTTACGAGCAGTACTTC
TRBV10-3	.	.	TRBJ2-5	CAISEETRGETQYF	TGTGCCATCAGTGAGGAGACTAGGGGCGAGACCCAGTACTTC
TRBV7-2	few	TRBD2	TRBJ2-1	CASSQYGRGNGNEQFF	TGTGCCAGCAGCCAATACGGGCGGGGGAATGGCAATGAGCAGTTCTTC
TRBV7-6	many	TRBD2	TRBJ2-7	CASSSSGAVSEQYF	TGTGCCAGCAGTTCTAGCGGAGCCGTCTCGGAGCAGTACTTC
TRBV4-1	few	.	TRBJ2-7	CASSQDLSATELSYEQYF	TGCGCCAGCAGCCAAGATTTGTCGGCGACAGAACTTTCCTACGAGCAGTACTTC
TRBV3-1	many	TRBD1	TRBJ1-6	CASSPQGNNSPLHF	TGTGCCAGCAGCCCACAGGGGAATAATTCACCCCTCCACTTT
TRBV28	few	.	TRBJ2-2	CASCSFDTGELFF	TGTGCCAGCTGCTCCTTCGACACCGGGGAGCTGTTTTTT
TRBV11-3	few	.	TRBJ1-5	CASSLAPDNLLLIPGNQPQHF	TGTGCCAGCAGCTTAGCCCCGGACAACCTACTGTTAATTCCTGGCAATCAGCCCCAGCATTTT
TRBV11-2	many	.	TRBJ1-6	CASSLAGVRNSPLHF	TGTGCCAGCAGCTTAGCAGGGGTTAGGAATTCACCCCTCCACTTT
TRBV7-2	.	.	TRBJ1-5	CASSAGYGQPQHF	TGTGCCAGCAGCGCAGGGTACGGCCAGCCCCAGCATTTT